The 15 T cell receptor beta chains in this list originate from one sample, sequenced in a study of identical twins. One entry per CDR3 protein, called by TCRdb with MiXCR from the 5' RACE reads. The table includes roughly 1,500,000 distinct CDR3 sequences, around a third detected once. Sequenced input: cord blood. These receptors were obtained from a newborn girl in good health.

This clonotype has a handful of counts. This chain joins TRBV28 and TRBJ2-6; TRBD2 aligns across 12 bases. V trimming: 3 bases; J trimming: 0 bases; junction bases outside the gene matches: 3. CDR3 length equals 18 residues. Germline CDR1 and CDR2: MDHEN and SYDVKM. The CDR3 sequence is CASSFGLAGSSGANVLTF. CDR3 DNA: TGTGCCAGCAGTTTTGGACTAGCGGGATCCTCTGGGGCCAACGTCCTGACTTTC.

The J gene is TRBJ2-3, the V gene TRBV25-1, with 8 bases that match TRBD2. In germline, CDR1 is MGHDK, CDR2 SYGVNS. The CDR3 is made up of 15 amino acids. The trim removed 4 bases at V and 4 bases at J, leaving 7 bases unmatched. For the CDR3, the DNA is TGTGCCAGCAGTGGTCAGCGGGGGAGCGCAGATACGCAGTATTTT. Its translation is CASSGQRGSADTQYF.

This clonotype was detected a few times. The chain is built from TRBV12-3 or TRBV12-4 and TRBJ2-3; D remains unclear. There are 17 residues in the CDR3. V dropped 3 bases and J dropped 2 bases, with 18 bases sitting between them. Written as DNA, the CDR3 is TGTGCCAGCAGTTTCACCGCGGCTGCTTTGATCACAGATACGCAGTATTTT. Translating it yields CASSFTAAALITDTQYF.

This rearrangement joins TRBV20-1 to TRBJ1-5, with 7 bases fitting TRBD1. Germline CDR1 is DFQATT and CDR2 is SNEGSKA (reference sequence). This CDR3 has 15 residues. V gave up 2 bases and J gave up 2 bases; unmatched junction bases: 6. CDR3 amino acids: CSARRRGTGNQPQHF. CDR3 bases: TGCAGTGCTAGACGGCGGGGGACAGGCAATCAGCCCCAGCATTTT.

This clonotype was counted between two and nine times. The chain combines TRBV7-2 with TRBJ1-2; 7 bases are shared with TRBD1. J lost 3 bases, V lost 2 bases, and 3 bases had no gene match. Germline loops: CDR1 SGHTA, CDR2 FQGNSA. The CDR3 is 14 amino acids. CDR3 sequence: CASSLWGTDYGYTF. CDR3 coding DNA: TGTGCCAGCAGCTTATGGGGGACAGACTATGGCTACACCTTC.

The chain is built from TRBV5-1 and TRBJ2-7; no reliable D call. Trimming removed 3 bases at V and 3 bases at J, with 13 bases between. Germline V gene data show CDR1 as SGHRS and CDR2 as YFSETQ. The CDR3 contains 14 residues. CDR3 sequence (DNA): TGCGCCAGCAGCTACCGACCGGACGGCTACGAGCAGTACTTC. Its translation: CASSYRPDGYEQYF.

The chain joins TRBV9 to TRBJ2-1; perhaps TRBD2 as D (5 bases). CDR1 is SGDLS and CDR2 is YYNGEE in the germline V gene. The ends were cut back, 1 base at V and 6 bases at J, with 14 bases in the middle. The CDR3 has 15 amino acids. The CDR3 spells CASSVYGNPSNEQFF. The DNA for the CDR3 is TGTGCCAGCAGCGTATACGGGAACCCCAGCAATGAGCAGTTCTTC.

A few counts support this clonotype. This chain links TRBV12-3 or TRBV12-4 with TRBJ2-3, with D unresolved. Trimming removed 6 bases at V and 2 bases at J, with 15 bases between. The CDR3 totals 15 residues. The CDR3 region has the DNA TGTGCCAGCAGACGCCGGGCGAGTCTCACAGATACGCAGTATTTT. The encoded protein is CASRRRASLTDTQYF.

This clonotype came up a few times. The chain couples TRBV4-2 to TRBJ2-7, with D perhaps being TRBD1 or TRBD2 (5 bases each). Germline values: CDR1 LGHNA, CDR2 YNFKEQ. This CDR3 has 12 residues. V was cut by 8 bases and J by 2 bases, with 10 bases left in between. CDR3 in amino acids: CASRDQTYEQYF. CDR3 in DNA: TGTGCCAGCCGGGACCAAACCTACGAGCAGTACTTC.

The V and J genes are TRBV28 and TRBJ2-3; perhaps TRBD1 as D (6 bases). Germline-derived CDR1 and CDR2 are MDHEN and SYDVKM. Trimming cost V 5 bases and J 6 bases, with 15 bases left between them. This CDR3 region has 14 residues. This chain's CDR3 is CASSPAGDVDTQYF. CDR3 coding DNA: TGTGCCAGCAGTCCCGCAGGGGATGTGGATACGCAGTATTTT.

This clonotype has at least ten counts. The chain is built from TRBV29-1 and TRBJ1-1, with D unclear. The CDR3 is 12 residues long. CDR1 is SQVTM, CDR2 ANQGSEA, per germline. The V end was cut by 5 bases, the J end by 1 base, with 8 bases between. CDR3 sequence reads: CSVHLSNTEAFF. The CDR3, as DNA: TGCAGCGTTCACCTCTCGAACACTGAAGCTTTCTTT.

This clonotype has only a few counts. This chain connects TRBV7-9 to TRBJ2-1; 13 nucleotides agree with TRBD2. The junction had 4 bases not matched to a gene; V was cut back by 8 bases and J by 6 bases. The CDR3 is 14 residues long. Germline values: CDR1 SEHNR, CDR2 FQNEAQ (reference sequence). The CDR3 loop is CASYGTSGVNEQFF. CDR3 DNA sequence: TGTGCCAGCTACGGGACTAGCGGGGTCAATGAGCAGTTCTTC.

V usage is TRBV7-7 and J usage is TRBJ2-4; D not certain. This CDR3 spans 13 amino acids. Looked up from germline, CDR1 is SSHAT and CDR2 is FNYEAQ (reference sequence). Between the trimmed V and J ends, which lost 5 bases and 13 bases, there was a span of 18 bases. DNA for the CDR3: TGTGCCAGCAGCCCCTTGAGTCCCGATGAGCAGTACTTC. Protein: CASSPLSPDEQYF. The whole variable domain, remainder taken from reference TRBV7-7 and TRBJ2-4, is GAGVSQSPRYKVTKRGQDVTLRCDPISSHATLYWYQQALGQGPEFLTYFNYEAQPDKSGLPSDRFSAERPEGSISTLTIQRTEQRDSAMYRCASSPLSPDEQYFGAGTRLSVL.

V gene TRBV5-5 combines with J gene TRBJ1-6; 8 positions agree with TRBD1. The germline gives CDR1 SGHKS, CDR2 YYEKEE (reference sequence). The CDR3 spans 14 residues. With 0 bases clipped from V and 14 bases from J, the junction kept 7 bases outside the gene matches. In nucleotides, the CDR3 is TGTGCCAGCAGCTTGGATTGGGGGACAGGCACCCTCCACTTT. It yields the protein CASSLDWGTGTLHF.

The chain carries TRBV20-1 and TRBJ2-2, with 8 positions matching TRBD1. Germline loops: CDR1 DFQATT, CDR2 SNEGSKA (reference sequence). The V and J ends lost 6 bases and 1 base, in that order; junction bases with no gene match: 7. CDR3 length: 15 amino acids. CDR3 coding DNA: TGCAGTGCCAGCAGGGGGCCCCAGAACACCGGGGAGCTGTTTTTT. Amino acids: CSASRGPQNTGELFF.